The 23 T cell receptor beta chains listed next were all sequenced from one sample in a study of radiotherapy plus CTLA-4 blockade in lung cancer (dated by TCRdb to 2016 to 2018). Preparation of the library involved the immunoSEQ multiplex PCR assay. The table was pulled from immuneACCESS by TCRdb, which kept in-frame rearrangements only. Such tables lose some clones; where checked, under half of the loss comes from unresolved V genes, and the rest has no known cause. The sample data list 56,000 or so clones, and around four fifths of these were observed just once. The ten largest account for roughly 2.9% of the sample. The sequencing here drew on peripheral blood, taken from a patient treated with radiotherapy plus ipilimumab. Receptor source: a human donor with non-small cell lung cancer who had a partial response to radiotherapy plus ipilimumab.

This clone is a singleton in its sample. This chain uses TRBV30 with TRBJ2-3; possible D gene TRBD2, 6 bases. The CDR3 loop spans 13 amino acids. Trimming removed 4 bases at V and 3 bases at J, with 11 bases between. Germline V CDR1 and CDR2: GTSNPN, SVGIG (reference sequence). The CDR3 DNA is TGTGCCTGGAATTACGGAGGGACAGATACGCAGTATTTT. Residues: CAWNYGGTDTQYF.

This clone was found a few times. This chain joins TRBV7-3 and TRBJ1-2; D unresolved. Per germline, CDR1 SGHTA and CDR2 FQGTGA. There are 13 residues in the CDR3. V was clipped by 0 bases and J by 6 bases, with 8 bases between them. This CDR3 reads CASSLTSRDGYTF. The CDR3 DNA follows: TGTGCCAGCAGCTTAACGTCGCGAGATGGCTACACCTTC. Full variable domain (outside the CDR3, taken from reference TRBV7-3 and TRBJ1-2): GAGVSQTPSNKVTEKGKYVELRCDPISGHTALYWYRQSLGQGPEFLIYFQGTGAADDSGLPNDRFFAVRPEGSVSTLKIQRTERGDSAVYLCASSLTSRDGYTFGSGTRLTVV.

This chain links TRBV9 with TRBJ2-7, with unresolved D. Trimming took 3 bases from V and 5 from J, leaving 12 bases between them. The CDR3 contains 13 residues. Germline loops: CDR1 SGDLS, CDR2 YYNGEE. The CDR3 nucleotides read TGTGCCAGCAGCGCGGAGTTCCGAAACGAGCAGTACTTC. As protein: CASSAEFRNEQYF.

The CDR3 region has the DNA TGTGCCAGCAGCACCGGGACAGGGGAAAATTCACCCCTCCACTTT. It is translated as CASSTGTGENSPLHF. The chain links TRBV6-5 to TRBJ1-6; the match to TRBD1 covers 10 bases. Germline lookup yields CDR1 MNHEY and CDR2 SVGAGI. J gave up 7 bases and V 6 bases, and 6 bases lay outside the gene matches. The CDR3 runs to 15 residues.

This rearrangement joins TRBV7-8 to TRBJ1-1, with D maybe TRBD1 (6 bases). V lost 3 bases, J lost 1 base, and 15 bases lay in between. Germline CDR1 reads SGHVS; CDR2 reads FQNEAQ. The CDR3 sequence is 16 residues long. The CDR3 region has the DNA TGTGCCAGCAGCTTGGGGTCGGCAGGGGCGAACACTGAAGCTTTCTTT. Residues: CASSLGSAGANTEAFF. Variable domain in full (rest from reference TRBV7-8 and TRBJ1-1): GAGVSQSPRYKVAKRGQDVALRCDPISGHVSLFWYQQALGQGPEFLTYFQNEAQLDKSGLPSDRFFAERPEGSVSTLKIQRTQQEDSAVYLCASSLGSAGANTEAFFGQGTRLTVV.

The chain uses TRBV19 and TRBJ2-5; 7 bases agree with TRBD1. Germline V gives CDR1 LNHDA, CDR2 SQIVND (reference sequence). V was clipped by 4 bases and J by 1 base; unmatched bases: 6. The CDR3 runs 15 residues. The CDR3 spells CASSTLGQSQETQYF. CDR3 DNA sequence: TGTGCCAGTAGTACCCTGGGACAGTCCCAAGAGACCCAGTACTTC.

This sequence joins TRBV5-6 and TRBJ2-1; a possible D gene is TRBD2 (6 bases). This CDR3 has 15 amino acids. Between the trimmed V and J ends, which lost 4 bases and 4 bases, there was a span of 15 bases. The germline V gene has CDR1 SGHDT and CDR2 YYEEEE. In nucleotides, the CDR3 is TGTGCCAGCAGCCCCGGGGGACGGTGGTACAATGAGCAGTTCTTC. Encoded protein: CASSPGGRWYNEQFF.

The CDR3 region is CASRGQAGQPQHF. As DNA, the CDR3 is TGTGCCAGCAGGGGACAGGCGGGTCAGCCCCAGCATTTT. The chain uses TRBV6-5 and TRBJ1-5; 8 bases line up with TRBD1. The CDR3 covers 13 residues. V was clipped by 6 bases and J by 6 bases; unmatched bases: 4. Germline V gene data show CDR1 as MNHEY and CDR2 as SVGAGI.

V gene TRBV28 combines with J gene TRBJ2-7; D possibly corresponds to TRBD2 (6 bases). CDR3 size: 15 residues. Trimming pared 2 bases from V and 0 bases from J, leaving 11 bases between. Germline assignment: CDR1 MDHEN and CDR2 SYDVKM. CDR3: CASSLGGVSSYEQYF. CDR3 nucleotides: TGTGCCAGCAGTTTAGGAGGGGTGAGCTCCTACGAGCAGTACTTC.

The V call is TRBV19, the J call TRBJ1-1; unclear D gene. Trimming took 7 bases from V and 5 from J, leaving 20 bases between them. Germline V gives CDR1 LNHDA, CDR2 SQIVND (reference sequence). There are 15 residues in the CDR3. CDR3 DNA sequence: TGTGCCAGTACCCCAAGGACGGGGAAGGAAACTGAAGCTTTCTTT. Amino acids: CASTPRTGKETEAFF. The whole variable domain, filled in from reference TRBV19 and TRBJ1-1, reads DGGITQSPKYLFRKEGQNVTLSCEQNLNHDAMYWYRQDPGQGLRLIYYSQIVNDFQKGDIAEGYSVSREKKESFPLTVTSAQKNPTAFYLCASTPRTGKETEAFFGQGTRLTVV.

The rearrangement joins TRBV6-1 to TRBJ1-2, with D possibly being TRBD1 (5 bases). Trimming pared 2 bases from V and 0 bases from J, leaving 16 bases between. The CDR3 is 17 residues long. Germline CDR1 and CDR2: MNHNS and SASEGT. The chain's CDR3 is CASSEPQTVWPNYGYTF. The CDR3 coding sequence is TGTGCCAGCAGTGAACCCCAGACAGTTTGGCCTAACTATGGCTACACCTTC.

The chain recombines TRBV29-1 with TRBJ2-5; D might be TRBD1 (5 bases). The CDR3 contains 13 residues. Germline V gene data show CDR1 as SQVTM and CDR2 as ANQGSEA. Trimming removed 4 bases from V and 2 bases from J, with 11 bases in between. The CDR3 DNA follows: TGCAGCGTTGCCAGACAGCCTCAAGAGACCCAGTACTTC. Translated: CSVARQPQETQYF.

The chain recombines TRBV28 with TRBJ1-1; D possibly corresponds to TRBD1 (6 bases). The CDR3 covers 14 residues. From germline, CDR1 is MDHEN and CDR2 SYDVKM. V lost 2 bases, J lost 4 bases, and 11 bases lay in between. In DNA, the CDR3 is TGTGCCAGCAGTTTAGGGGGCTCGGGCACTGAAGCTTTCTTT. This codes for CASSLGGSGTEAFF.

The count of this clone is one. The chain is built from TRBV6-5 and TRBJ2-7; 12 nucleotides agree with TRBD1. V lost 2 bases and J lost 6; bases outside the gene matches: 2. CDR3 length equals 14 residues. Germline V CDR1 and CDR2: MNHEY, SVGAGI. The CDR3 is CASSYGTGGVEQYF. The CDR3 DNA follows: TGTGCCAGCAGTTACGGGACAGGGGGCGTCGAGCAGTACTTC.

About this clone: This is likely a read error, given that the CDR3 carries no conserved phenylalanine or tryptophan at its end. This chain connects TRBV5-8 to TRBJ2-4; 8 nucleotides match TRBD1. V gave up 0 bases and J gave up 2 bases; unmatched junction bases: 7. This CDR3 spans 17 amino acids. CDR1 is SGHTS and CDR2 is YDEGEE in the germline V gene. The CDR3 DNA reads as TGTGCCAGCAGCTTGGATGGCAGGGGGCGAACCAAAAACATTCAGTACCTC. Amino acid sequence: CASSLDGRGRTKNIQYL.

The CDR3 bases are TGTGCCAGTAGTATCAGAGTCCGGGATCTTGATGGCTACACCTTC. Its translation is CASSIRVRDLDGYTF. This chain links TRBV19 with TRBJ1-2; D ambiguous. Deletions cut 3 bases from V and 6 bases from J, with 17 bases between. This CDR3 comprises 15 residues. The V gene's germline CDR1 is LNHDA and CDR2 SQIVND (reference sequence).

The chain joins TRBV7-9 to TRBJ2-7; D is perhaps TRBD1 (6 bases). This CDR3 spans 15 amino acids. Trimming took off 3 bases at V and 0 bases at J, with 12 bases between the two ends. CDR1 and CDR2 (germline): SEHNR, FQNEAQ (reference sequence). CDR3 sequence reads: CASSFQGKSSYEQYF. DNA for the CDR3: TGTGCCAGCAGCTTCCAGGGGAAGAGCTCCTACGAGCAGTACTTC.

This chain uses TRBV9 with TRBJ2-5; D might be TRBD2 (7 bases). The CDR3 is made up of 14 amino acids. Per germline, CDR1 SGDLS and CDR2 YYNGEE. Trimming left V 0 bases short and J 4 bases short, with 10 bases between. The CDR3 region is CASSVGGGRETQYF. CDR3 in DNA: TGTGCCAGCAGCGTAGGGGGGGGCAGAGAGACCCAGTACTTC.

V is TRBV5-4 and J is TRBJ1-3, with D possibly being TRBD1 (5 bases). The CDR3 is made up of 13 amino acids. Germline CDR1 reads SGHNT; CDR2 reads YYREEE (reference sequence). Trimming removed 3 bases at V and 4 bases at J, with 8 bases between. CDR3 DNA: TGTGCCAGCAGCTACCAGGGAGGAAACACCATATATTTT. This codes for CASSYQGGNTIYF.

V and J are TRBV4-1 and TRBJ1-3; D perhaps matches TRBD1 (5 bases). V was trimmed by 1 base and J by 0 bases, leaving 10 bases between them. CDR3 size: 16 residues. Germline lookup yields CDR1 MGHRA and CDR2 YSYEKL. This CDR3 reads CASSQGGGVSGNTIYF. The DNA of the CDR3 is TGCGCCAGCAGCCAAGGAGGAGGGGTCTCTGGAAACACCATATATTTT.

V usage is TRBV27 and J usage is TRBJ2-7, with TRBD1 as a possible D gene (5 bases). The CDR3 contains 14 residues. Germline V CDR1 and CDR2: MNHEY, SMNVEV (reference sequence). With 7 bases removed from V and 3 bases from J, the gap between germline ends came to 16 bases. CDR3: CASNRQGSSYEQYF. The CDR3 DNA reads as TGTGCCAGCAATCGCCAGGGTTCCAGCTACGAGCAGTACTTC.

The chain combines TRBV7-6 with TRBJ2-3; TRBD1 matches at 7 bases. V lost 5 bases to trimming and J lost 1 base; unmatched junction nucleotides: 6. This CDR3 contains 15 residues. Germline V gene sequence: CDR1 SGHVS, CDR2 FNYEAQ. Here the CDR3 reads CASSLFGQGTDTQYF. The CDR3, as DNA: TGTGCCAGCAGCCTCTTTGGACAGGGCACAGATACGCAGTATTTT.

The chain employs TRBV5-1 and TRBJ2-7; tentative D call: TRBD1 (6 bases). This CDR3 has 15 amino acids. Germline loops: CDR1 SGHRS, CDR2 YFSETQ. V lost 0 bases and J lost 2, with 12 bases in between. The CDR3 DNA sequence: TGCGCCAGCAGCTTGGACAGGGAATGGGCCTACGAGCAGTACTTC. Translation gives CASSLDREWAYEQYF.